The 2 T cell receptor beta chains below come from one sample, sequenced in a study of T cells after yellow fever vaccination. TCRdb used MiXCR to reprocess the 5' RACE reads, holding one entry per CDR3 protein. The sample records about 320,000 distinct CDR3 sequences, around 4.5% being singletons. Specimen: PBMCs, collected 15 days after the yellow fever booster vaccination. These receptors were obtained from a man aged 18 to 35 who received the YFV17D yellow fever vaccine.

This chain uses TRBV19 with TRBJ1-2; possibly TRBD1 for D (5 bases). Germline CDR1 reads LNHDA; CDR2 reads SQIVND (reference sequence). The germline V and J ends were trimmed by 4 bases and 4 bases, with 10 bases remaining between them. The CDR3 has 13 amino acids. The CDR3 nucleotides are TGTGCCAGTAGTACCCGGGACGGCTATGGCTACACCTTC. As protein: CASSTRDGYGYTF.

Many counts were recorded for this clonotype. This chain joins TRBV4-1 and TRBJ2-4; weak D call: TRBD1 (6 bases). Between the trimmed V and J ends, which lost 3 bases and 9 bases, there was a span of 15 bases. The V gene's germline CDR1 is MGHRA and CDR2 YSYEKL. The CDR3 totals 14 residues. Here the CDR3 DNA reads TGCGCCAGCAGCCAGATACAGGGTCGAGGCATTCAGTACTTC. It is translated as CASSQIQGRGIQYF.